These T cell receptor beta chains were read from a single sample in a study of early T cells in non-severe SARS-CoV-2 infection. TCRdb fed the 5' RACE reads into MiXCR, producing one record per CDR3 protein. The sample holds tens of thousands of distinct CDR3 sequences, around 4.8% seen once. Specimen: whole blood. All receptors come from an adult who was a healthcare worker with PCR-confirmed SARS-CoV-2 infection or an uninfected control (not recorded which). Both conserved end residues are part of each CDR3. D genes are given only for firm matches. Rows may omit the clone size; those that give it use once, few, many or a size class.

clone_size | d_call | j_call | v_call | cdr3_aa | cdr3_nt
many | TRBD2 | TRBJ2-7 | TRBV18 | CASSPPPSGVPSYEQYF | TGTGCCAGCTCACCACCGCCTAGCGGGGTCCCCTCCTACGAGCAGTACTTC
many | TRBD1 | TRBJ1-1 | TRBV28 | CASSLAGGLAEAFF | TGTGCCAGCAGTTTGGCAGGGGGGCTCGCTGAAGCTTTCTTT
many | . | TRBJ1-3 | TRBV12-3/TRBV12-4 | CASKAQRNTIYF | TGTGCCAGCAAAGCCCAAAGAAACACCATATATTTT
many | TRBD1 | TRBJ2-7 | TRBV18 | CASSPVLGQEYEQYF | TGTGCCAGCTCACCAGTATTGGGACAGGAGTACGAGCAGTACTTC
many | . | TRBJ2-5 | TRBV5-6 | CASSAGIFQETQYF | TGTGCCAGCAGCGCCGGGATTTTCCAAGAGACCCAGTACTTC
many | . | TRBJ1-1 | TRBV3-1 | CASSPSRVNTEVFF | TGTGCCAGCAGCCCCTCACGGGTGAACACTGAAGTTTTCTTT
many | TRBD1 | TRBJ2-5 | TRBV7-9 | CASSDRGDQETQYF | TGTGCCAGTTCGGACAGGGGGGACCAAGAGACCCAGTACTTC
many | . | TRBJ1-4 | TRBV24-1 | CATSDSGGGGEKLFF | TGTGCCACCAGTGATTCAGGTGGGGGCGGTGAAAAACTGTTTTTT
many | TRBD1 | TRBJ2-1 | TRBV7-2 | CASSSTGGFYNEQFF | TGTGCCAGCAGCTCTACAGGGGGCTTCTACAATGAGCAGTTCTTC
many | . | TRBJ2-7 | TRBV3-1 | CASSRLAYEQYF | TGTGCCAGCAGCCGGCTAGCCTACGAGCAGTACTTC
few | . | TRBJ2-3 | TRBV11-3 | CASSAHRGTDTQYF | TGTGCCAGCAGCGCGCACCGGGGGACAGATACGCAGTATTTT
. | . | TRBJ2-5 | TRBV12-3/TRBV12-4 | CASSLRFGETQYF | TGTGCCAGCAGTCTCCGGTTTGGGGAGACCCAGTACTTC
few | . | TRBJ1-1 | TRBV7-2 | CASSMIQGGTEAFF | TGTGCCAGCAGCATGATCCAAGGAGGCACTGAAGCTTTCTTT
many | . | TRBJ1-5 | TRBV7-2 | CASSSLAGQPQHF | TGTGCCAGCAGCTCCCTGGCGGGTCAGCCCCAGCATTTT
few | . | TRBJ1-2 | TRBV5-6 | CASSLELAYYGYTF | TGTGCCAGCAGCTTGGAACTCGCCTACTATGGCTACACCTTC
many | TRBD1 | TRBJ1-1 | TRBV19 | CASSMNYGQGSFF | TGTGCCAGTAGTATGAACTACGGACAGGGGTCTTTCTTT
medium-sized | . | TRBJ2-3 | TRBV27 | CASSLGATTDTQYF | TGTGCCAGCAGTTTGGGGGCGACCACAGATACGCAGTATTTT
many | TRBD2 | TRBJ2-7 | TRBV18 | CASSPGLADSYEQYF | TGTGCCAGCTCACCGGGACTAGCGGACTCCTACGAGCAGTACTTC
many | . | TRBJ2-3 | TRBV3-1 | CASSQVPGRRSTDTQYF | TGTGCCAGCAGCCAAGTCCCGGGACGGAGAAGCACAGATACGCAGTATTTT
. | TRBD1 | TRBJ1-1 | TRBV6-2/TRBV6-3 | CASGSPWDRGNTEAFF | TGTGCCAGCGGATCGCCCTGGGACAGGGGGAACACTGAAGCTTTCTTT
. | TRBD1 | TRBJ2-5 | TRBV7-2 | CASSGQGGETQYF | TGTGCCAGCAGCGGACAGGGGGGAGAGACCCAGTACTTC
many | . | TRBJ1-4 | TRBV10-1 | CASSGALDEKLFF | TGCGCCAGCAGCGGGGCCCTGGATGAAAAACTGTTTTTT
few | . | TRBJ1-5 | TRBV15 | CATSQGSRNQPQHF | TGTGCCACCAGCCAAGGGAGTCGAAATCAGCCCCAGCATTTT
many | . | TRBJ1-3 | TRBV9 | CASSGGGVTGNTIYF | TGTGCCAGCAGCGGCGGAGGGGTCACTGGAAACACCATATATTTT
. | TRBD2 | TRBJ2-3 | TRBV10-3 | CAISDRRGNVADTQYF | TGTGCCATCAGTGACCGGCGGGGGAACGTCGCGGATACGCAGTATTTT
. | . | TRBJ2-7 | TRBV12-3/TRBV12-4 | CASSLGLASYEQYF | TGTGCCAGCAGTTTAGGGCTAGCTTCCTACGAGCAGTACTTC
many | TRBD1 | TRBJ1-4 | TRBV12-3/TRBV12-4 | CASSDWGQSEKLFF | TGTGCCAGCAGCGACTGGGGACAGAGTGAAAAACTGTTTTTT
many | . | TRBJ1-1 | TRBV5-1 | CASSFYGTEAFF | TGCGCCAGCAGCTTTTACGGGACTGAAGCTTTCTTT
few | . | TRBJ2-3 | TRBV11-2 | CASSFLSIDTQYF | TGTGCCAGCAGCTTTCTGTCCATAGATACGCAGTATTTT
few | . | TRBJ2-3 | TRBV24-1 | CATSDLRGTDTQYF | TGTGCCACCAGTGATTTGAGAGGCACAGATACGCAGTATTTT
. | . | TRBJ2-3 | TRBV5-1 | CASSLGLVRTDTQYF | TGCGCCAGCAGCTTGGGACTAGTTCGCACAGATACGCAGTATTTT
many | TRBD1 | TRBJ1-6 | TRBV5-1 | CASSERDSSYNSPLHF | TGCGCCAGCAGCGAAAGGGACAGCTCCTATAATTCACCCCTCCACTTT
. | . | TRBJ1-3 | TRBV6-5 | CASSYQSGPPLNTIYF | TGTGCCAGCAGTTACCAGTCTGGACCCCCTCTAAACACCATATATTTT
medium-sized | . | TRBJ1-5 | TRBV6-2/TRBV6-3 | CASSYEVGQPQHF | TGTGCCAGCAGTTACGAGGTGGGGCAGCCCCAGCATTTT
many | TRBD1 | TRBJ1-5 | TRBV6-5 | CASSYSGTGNQPQHF | TGTGCCAGCAGTTACTCGGGGACAGGCAATCAGCCCCAGCATTTT
many | . | TRBJ1-5 | TRBV20-1 | CSARGDGNSNQPQHF | TGCAGTGCTAGAGGAGACGGGAATAGCAATCAGCCCCAGCATTTT
many | TRBD1 | TRBJ1-2 | TRBV7-9 | CASSLAWGQVYGYTF | TGTGCCAGCAGCTTAGCCTGGGGACAGGTCTATGGCTACACCTTC
many | . | TRBJ2-7 | TRBV20-1 | CSAAGRTYEQYF | TGCAGTGCTGCCGGGAGAACCTACGAGCAGTACTTC
many | TRBD2 | TRBJ2-3 | TRBV18 | CVSSRNSGGAGDTQYF | TGTGTCAGCTCACGAAATAGCGGGGGGGCAGGAGATACGCAGTATTTT
many | . | TRBJ1-1 | TRBV11-2 | CASSFITGTPNEAFF | TGTGCCAGCAGCTTCATAACCGGGACACCTAACGAAGCTTTCTTT
. | . | TRBJ2-2 | TRBV11-3 | CASSLDFNGGPTGELFF | TGTGCCAGCAGCTTAGATTTTAACGGGGGCCCAACCGGGGAGCTGTTTTTT
. | . | TRBJ2-3 | TRBV20-1 | CSASERPTTDTQYF | TGCAGTGCTAGCGAGCGGCCAACCACAGATACGCAGTATTTT
. | TRBD1 | TRBJ2-2 | TRBV9 | CASSATGGSPGELFF | TGTGCCAGCAGCGCAACAGGGGGTTCCCCCGGGGAGCTGTTTTTT
few | . | TRBJ1-1 | TRBV7-3 | CASSLELNTEAFF | TGTGCCAGCAGTCTTGAGTTGAACACTGAAGCTTTCTTT
. | . | TRBJ2-5 | TRBV7-2 | CATTLRWLSQETQYF | TGTGCCACCACTTTACGATGGCTATCACAAGAGACCCAGTACTTC
many | . | TRBJ1-2 | TRBV7-2 | CASSSRQTGDYYGYTF | TGTGCCAGCAGCTCACGACAGACGGGCGACTACTATGGCTACACCTTC
many | . | TRBJ2-1 | TRBV18 | CASSPVRGMDTTEFF | TGTGCCAGCTCACCAGTTCGGGGTATGGACACAACGGAGTTCTTC
many | . | TRBJ1-1 | TRBV19 | CASSRDDLNTEAFF | TGTGCCAGTAGTAGGGACGACCTGAACACTGAAGCTTTCTTT
. | . | TRBJ2-1 | TRBV29-1 | CSVVGRGGTNEQFF | TGCAGCGTTGTGGGCAGGGGAGGTACGAATGAGCAGTTCTTC
many | TRBD1 | TRBJ2-1 | TRBV4-3 | CASSQTGGIIDEQFF | TGCGCCAGCAGCCAAACAGGGGGTATTATAGATGAGCAGTTCTTC
many | . | TRBJ2-5 | TRBV2 | CASSEEETQYF | TGTGCCAGCAGTGAAGAAGAGACCCAGTACTTC
many | TRBD2 | TRBJ2-1 | TRBV9 | CASSETLLAAYNYNEQFF | TGTGCCAGCAGCGAAACACTACTAGCGGCCTATAATTACAATGAGCAGTTCTTC
many | . | TRBJ2-1 | TRBV20-1 | CSASRLHAYNEQFF | TGCAGTGCTAGTAGGCTCCACGCGTACAATGAGCAGTTCTTC
. | . | TRBJ2-3 | TRBV29-1 | CRAGTDTQYF | TGCCGGGCAGGCACAGATACGCAGTATTTT
many | . | TRBJ2-7 | TRBV20-1 | CSATSGEGYEQYF | TGCAGTGCTACGAGCGGAGAGGGCTACGAGCAGTACTTC
few | . | TRBJ1-4 | TRBV4-3 | CASSQGQGREKLFF | TGCGCCAGCAGCCAAGGGCAGGGGCGGGAAAAACTGTTTTTT
many | TRBD1 | TRBJ2-5 | TRBV27 | CASSLSITGGFQTQYF | TGTGCCAGCAGTTTATCCATAACAGGGGGTTTTCAGACCCAGTACTTC
many | . | TRBJ1-2 | TRBV29-1 | CTRENYGYTF | TGCACCAGGGAGAACTATGGCTACACCTTC
many | . | TRBJ2-2 | TRBV11-3 | CASSESAGELFF | TGTGCCAGCAGCGAATCTGCCGGGGAGCTGTTTTTT